This T cell receptor beta chain is drawn from a study of CD8 T cells in Susac syndrome. This CDR3 has 17 amino acids. Germline CDR1 reads DFQATT; CDR2 reads SNEGSKA (reference sequence). Trimming took off 6 bases at V and 0 bases at J, with 23 bases between the two ends. The RNA, about 0.5 to 1 ug, was put through reverse transcription using random hexamers. TCRdb recomputed calls from the immunoSEQ multiplex PCR reads with MiXCR, one row per CDR3 protein. The table includes about 300,000 distinct CDR3 sequences, about nine tenths detected once. The TCR originated in a human donor with multiple sclerosis. Sequenced input: CD8+ T cells from PBMCs. V gene TRBV20-1 combines with J gene TRBJ1-1, with D possibly matching TRBD1 (5 bases). CDR3 in amino acids: CSARTMEGGHLNTEAFF. The CDR3, as DNA: TGCAGTGCCCGGACGATGGAGGGCGGACACCTGAACACTGAAGCTTTCTTT.